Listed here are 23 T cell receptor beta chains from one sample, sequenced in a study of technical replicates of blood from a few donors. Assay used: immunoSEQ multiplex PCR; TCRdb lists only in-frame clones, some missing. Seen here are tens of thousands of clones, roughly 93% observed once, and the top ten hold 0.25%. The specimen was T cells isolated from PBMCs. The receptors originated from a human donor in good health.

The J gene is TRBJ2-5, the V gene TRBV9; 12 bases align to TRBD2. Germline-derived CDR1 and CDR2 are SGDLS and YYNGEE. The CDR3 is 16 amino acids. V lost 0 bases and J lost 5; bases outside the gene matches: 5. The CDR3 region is CASSVDASGGAETQYF. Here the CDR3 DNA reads TGTGCCAGCAGCGTAGATGCTAGCGGGGGGGCCGAGACCCAGTACTTC.

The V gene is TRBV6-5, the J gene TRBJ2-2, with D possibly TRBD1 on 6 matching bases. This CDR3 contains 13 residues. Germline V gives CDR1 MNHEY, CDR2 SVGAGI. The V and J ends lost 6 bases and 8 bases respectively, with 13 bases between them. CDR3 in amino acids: CASSRTGTGELFF. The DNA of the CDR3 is TGTGCCAGCAGCCGAACCGGGACAGGGGAGCTGTTTTTT.

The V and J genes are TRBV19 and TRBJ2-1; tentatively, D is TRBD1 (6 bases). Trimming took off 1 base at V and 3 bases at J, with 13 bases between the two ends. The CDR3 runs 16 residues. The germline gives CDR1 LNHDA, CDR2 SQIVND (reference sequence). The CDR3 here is CASSIADSELYNEQFF. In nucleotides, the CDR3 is TGTGCCAGTAGTATAGCGGACAGTGAGCTCTACAATGAGCAGTTCTTC.

The CDR3: CASTKLPQASGNTIYF. For the CDR3, the DNA is TGTGCCAGTACCAAACTCCCACAGGCCTCTGGAAACACCATATATTTT. This chain uses TRBV19 with TRBJ1-3; a weak D match, TRBD1 (5 bases). Per germline, CDR1 LNHDA and CDR2 SQIVND (reference sequence). The CDR3 is 16 amino acids. V was clipped by 7 bases and J by 0 bases, with 16 bases between them.

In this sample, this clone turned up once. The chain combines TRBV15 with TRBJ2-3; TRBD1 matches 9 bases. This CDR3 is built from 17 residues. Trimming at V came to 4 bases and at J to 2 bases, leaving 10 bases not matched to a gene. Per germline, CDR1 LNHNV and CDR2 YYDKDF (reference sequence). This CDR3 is CATSTIGQGRNTDTQYF. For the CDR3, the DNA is TGTGCCACCAGCACGATAGGACAGGGGCGGAACACAGATACGCAGTATTTT. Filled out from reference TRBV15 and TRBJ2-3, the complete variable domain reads DAMVIQNPRYQVTQFGKPVTLSCSQTLNHNVMYWYQQKSSQAPKLLFHYYDKDFNNEADTPDNFQSRRPNTSFCFLDIRSPGLGDTAMYLCATSTIGQGRNTDTQYFGPGTRLTVL.

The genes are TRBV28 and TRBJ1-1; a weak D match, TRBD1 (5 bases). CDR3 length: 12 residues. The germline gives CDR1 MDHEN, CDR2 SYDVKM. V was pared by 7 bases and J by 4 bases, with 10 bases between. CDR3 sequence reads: CASTGLGTEAFF. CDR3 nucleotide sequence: TGTGCCAGCACAGGGTTGGGCACTGAAGCTTTCTTT. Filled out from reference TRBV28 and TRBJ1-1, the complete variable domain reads DVKVTQSSRYLVKRTGEKVFLECVQDMDHENMFWYRQDPGLGLRLIYFSYDVKMKEKGDIPEGYSVSREKKERFSLILESASTNQTSMYLCASTGLGTEAFFGQGTRLTVV.

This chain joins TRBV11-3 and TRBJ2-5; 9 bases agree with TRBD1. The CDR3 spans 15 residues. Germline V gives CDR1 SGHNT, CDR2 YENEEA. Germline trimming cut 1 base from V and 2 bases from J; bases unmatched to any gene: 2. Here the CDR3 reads CASSLGGQGQETQYF. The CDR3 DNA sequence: TGTGCCAGCAGCTTAGGTGGACAGGGGCAAGAGACCCAGTACTTC.

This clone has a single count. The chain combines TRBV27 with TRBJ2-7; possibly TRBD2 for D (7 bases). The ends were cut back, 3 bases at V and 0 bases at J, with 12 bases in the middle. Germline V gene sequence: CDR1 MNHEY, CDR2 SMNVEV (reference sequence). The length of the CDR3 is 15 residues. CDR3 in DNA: TGTGCCAGCAGTTTCGGGGGGCGCCGCTCCTACGAGCAGTACTTC. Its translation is CASSFGGRRSYEQYF.

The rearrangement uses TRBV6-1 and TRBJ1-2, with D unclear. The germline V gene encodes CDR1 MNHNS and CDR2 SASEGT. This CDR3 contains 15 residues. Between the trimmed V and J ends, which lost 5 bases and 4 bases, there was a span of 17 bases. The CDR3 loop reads CASSRQSPVFYGYTF. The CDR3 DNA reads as TGTGCCAGCAGTCGACAATCCCCTGTTTTCTATGGCTACACCTTC.

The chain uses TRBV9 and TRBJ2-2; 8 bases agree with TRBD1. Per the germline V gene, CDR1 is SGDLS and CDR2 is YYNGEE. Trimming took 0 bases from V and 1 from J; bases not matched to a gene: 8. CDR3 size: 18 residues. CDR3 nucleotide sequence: TGTGCCAGCAGCGTAGCTATAGGACAGGGTATGAACACCGGGGAGCTGTTTTTT. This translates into CASSVAIGQGMNTGELFF.

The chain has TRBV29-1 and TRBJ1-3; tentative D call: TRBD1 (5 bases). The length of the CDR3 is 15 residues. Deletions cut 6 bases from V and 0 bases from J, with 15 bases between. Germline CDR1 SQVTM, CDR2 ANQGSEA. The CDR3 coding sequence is TGCAGCGTAGCCGGGACTCCTTACTCTGGAAACACCATATATTTT. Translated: CSVAGTPYSGNTIYF.

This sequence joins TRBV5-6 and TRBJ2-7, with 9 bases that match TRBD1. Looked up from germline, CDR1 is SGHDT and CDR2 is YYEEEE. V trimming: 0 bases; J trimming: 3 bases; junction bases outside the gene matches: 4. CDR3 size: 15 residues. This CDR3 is CASSLGTGVFYEQYF. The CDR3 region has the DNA TGTGCCAGCAGCTTGGGGACAGGGGTTTTCTACGAGCAGTACTTC.

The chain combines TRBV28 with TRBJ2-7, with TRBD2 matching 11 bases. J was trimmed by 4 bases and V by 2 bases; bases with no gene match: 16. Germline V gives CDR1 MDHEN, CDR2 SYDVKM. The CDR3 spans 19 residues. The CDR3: CASSLRGARSGRAGYEQYF. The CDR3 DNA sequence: TGTGCCAGCAGTTTACGGGGGGCGCGTAGCGGGAGGGCCGGGTACGAGCAGTACTTC.

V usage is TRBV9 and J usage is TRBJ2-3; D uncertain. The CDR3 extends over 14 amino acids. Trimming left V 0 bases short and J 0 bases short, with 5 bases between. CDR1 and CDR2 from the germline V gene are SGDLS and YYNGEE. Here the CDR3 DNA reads TGTGCCAGCAGCGTAGAGCCCAGCACAGATACGCAGTATTTT. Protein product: CASSVEPSTDTQYF.

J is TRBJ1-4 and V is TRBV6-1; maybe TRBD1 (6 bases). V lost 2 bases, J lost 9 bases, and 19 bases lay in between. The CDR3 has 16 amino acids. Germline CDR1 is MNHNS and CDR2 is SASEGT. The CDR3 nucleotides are TGTGCCAGCAGTGAACTCGGGTCAGGGGTGGAGAAAAAACTGTTTTTT. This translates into CASSELGSGVEKKLFF.

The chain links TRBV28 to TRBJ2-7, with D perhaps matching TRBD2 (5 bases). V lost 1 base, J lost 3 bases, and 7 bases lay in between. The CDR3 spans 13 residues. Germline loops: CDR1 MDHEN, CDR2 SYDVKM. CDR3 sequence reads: CASSLYGNYEQYF. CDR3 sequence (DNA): TGTGCCAGCAGTTTATACGGGAACTACGAGCAGTACTTC.

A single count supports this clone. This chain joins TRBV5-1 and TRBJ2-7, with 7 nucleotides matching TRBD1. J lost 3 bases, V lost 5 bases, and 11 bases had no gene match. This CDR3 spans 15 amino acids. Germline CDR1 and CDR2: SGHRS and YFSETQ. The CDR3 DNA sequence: TGCGCCAGCAGGGAGAAGACAGGGCCCCTCTACGAGCAGTACTTC. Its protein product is CASREKTGPLYEQYF.

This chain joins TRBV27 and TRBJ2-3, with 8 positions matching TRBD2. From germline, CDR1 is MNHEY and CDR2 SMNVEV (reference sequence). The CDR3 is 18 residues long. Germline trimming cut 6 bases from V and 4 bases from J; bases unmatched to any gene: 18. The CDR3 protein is CASSGLAVARRDSDTQYF. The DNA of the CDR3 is TGTGCCAGCAGCGGACTAGCCGTAGCACGGAGGGACTCAGATACGCAGTATTTT.

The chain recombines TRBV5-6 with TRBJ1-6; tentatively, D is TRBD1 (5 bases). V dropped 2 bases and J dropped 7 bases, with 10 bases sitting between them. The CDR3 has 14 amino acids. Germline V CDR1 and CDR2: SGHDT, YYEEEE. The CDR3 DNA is TGTGCCAGCAGCTTCCGAGCAGGGAATTCACCCCTCCACTTT. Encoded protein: CASSFRAGNSPLHF.

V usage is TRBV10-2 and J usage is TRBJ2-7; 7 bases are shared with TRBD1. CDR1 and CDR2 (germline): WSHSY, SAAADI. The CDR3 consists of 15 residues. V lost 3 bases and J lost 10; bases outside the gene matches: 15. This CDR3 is CASSDRTGYVSLQYF. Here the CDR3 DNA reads TGCGCCAGCAGTGACCGGACAGGCTACGTCTCCCTTCAGTACTTC.

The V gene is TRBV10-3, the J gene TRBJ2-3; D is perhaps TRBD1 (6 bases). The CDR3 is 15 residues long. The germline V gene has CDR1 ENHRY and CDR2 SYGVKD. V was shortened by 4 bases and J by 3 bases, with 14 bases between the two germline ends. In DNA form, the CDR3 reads TGTGCCATCAGTGGCATTACAGGGCTGACAGATACGCAGTATTTT. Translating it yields CAISGITGLTDTQYF.

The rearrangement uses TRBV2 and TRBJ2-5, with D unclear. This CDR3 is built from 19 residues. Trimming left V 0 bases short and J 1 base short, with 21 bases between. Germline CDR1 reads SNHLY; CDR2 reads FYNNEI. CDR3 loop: CASSEAPFSYDGVQETQYF. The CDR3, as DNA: TGTGCCAGCAGTGAAGCGCCGTTTTCCTACGACGGAGTCCAAGAGACCCAGTACTTC.

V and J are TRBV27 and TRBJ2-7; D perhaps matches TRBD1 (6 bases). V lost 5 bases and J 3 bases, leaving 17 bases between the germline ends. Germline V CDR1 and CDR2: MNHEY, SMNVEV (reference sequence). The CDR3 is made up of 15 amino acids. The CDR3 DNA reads TGTGCCAGCAGTCGGGCGACAGGAGAAAGCTACGAGCAGTACTTC. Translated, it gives CASSRATGESYEQYF.